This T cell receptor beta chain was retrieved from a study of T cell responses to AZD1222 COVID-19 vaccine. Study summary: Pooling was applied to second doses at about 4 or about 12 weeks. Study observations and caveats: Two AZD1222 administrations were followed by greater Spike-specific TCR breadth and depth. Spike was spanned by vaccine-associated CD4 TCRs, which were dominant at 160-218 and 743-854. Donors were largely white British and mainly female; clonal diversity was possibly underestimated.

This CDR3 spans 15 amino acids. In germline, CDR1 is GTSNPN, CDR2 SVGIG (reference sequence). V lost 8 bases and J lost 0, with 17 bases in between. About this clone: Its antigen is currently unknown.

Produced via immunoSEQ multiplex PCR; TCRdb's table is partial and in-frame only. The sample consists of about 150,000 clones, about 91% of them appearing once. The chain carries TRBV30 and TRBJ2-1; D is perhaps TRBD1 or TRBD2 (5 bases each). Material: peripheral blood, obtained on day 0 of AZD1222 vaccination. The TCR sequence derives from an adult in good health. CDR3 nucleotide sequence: TGTGCCGGGAAGGGGACCTACAGCTCCTACAATGAGCAGTTCTTC. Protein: CAGKGTYSSYNEQFF.